The 28 T cell receptor beta chains given below trace back to one sample, sequenced in a study of T-cell reconstitution after alpha-beta-depleted transplantation in children. Library preparation (for TCRbeta) was performed with unique molecular identifiers. One entry per CDR3 protein results from TCRdb running MiXCR on the PCR reads. The sample holds about 200,000 distinct CDR3 sequences, approximately 6.3% seen once. The sequencing used PBMCs, collected before TCRalphabeta/CD19-depleted stem cell transplant. Source of these receptors: a boy aged 2 to 10 with acute lymphoblastic leukemia, due to receive a stem cell transplant.

This clonotype has ten or more counts. The CDR3 bases are TGCAGTGCTAGAGAGCATGGCGGGGGACTGGGACTCAATGAGCAGTTCTTC. It codes for CSAREHGGGLGLNEQFF. This sequence joins TRBV20-1 and TRBJ2-1; 7 bases align to TRBD2. The CDR3 contains 17 residues. Trimming removed 0 bases from V and 6 bases from J; junction bases left unmatched: 14. Germline CDR1 reads DFQATT; CDR2 reads SNEGSKA (reference sequence).

This clonotype was picked up many times. This chain connects TRBV9 to TRBJ2-3, with D perhaps TRBD1 or TRBD2 (6 bases each). Per germline, CDR1 SGDLS and CDR2 YYNGEE. With 4 bases removed from V and 6 bases from J, the gap between germline ends came to 18 bases. This CDR3 is 15 amino acids long. CDR3 sequence (DNA): TGTGCCAGCAGCCCGGAGTGGGGGGCCTTGGATACGCAGTATTTT. Residues: CASSPEWGALDTQYF.

This clonotype was counted between two and nine times. V is TRBV2 and J is TRBJ2-6; 7 nucleotides line up with TRBD1. This CDR3 spans 16 amino acids. Germline lookup yields CDR1 SNHLY and CDR2 FYNNEI. Losses at the gene ends were 5 bases for V and 0 bases for J; bases not matched to a gene: 4. CDR3 region: CASSYGQASGANVLTF. The CDR3 nucleotides are TGTGCCAGCAGTTACGGACAGGCCTCTGGGGCCAACGTCCTGACTTTC.

DNA for the CDR3: TGTGCCAGCAGTCCAAGAGGCCTAGCGGGGAGCTCCTACGAGCAGTACTTC. This gives the protein CASSPRGLAGSSYEQYF. This chain uses TRBV5-5 with TRBJ2-7; 9 positions match TRBD2. This CDR3 contains 17 residues. The ends lost 5 bases at V and 0 bases at J; junction bases unmatched: 12. Germline V gene sequence: CDR1 SGHKS, CDR2 YYEKEE (reference sequence).

This clonotype was found many times. The rearrangement joins TRBV5-1 to TRBJ1-1; D not certain. This CDR3 comprises 14 residues. Germline loops: CDR1 SGHRS, CDR2 YFSETQ. V was pared by 4 bases and J by 2 bases, with 12 bases between. The CDR3 DNA is TGCGCCAGCAGCCCCCGAAACCTAAACACTGAAGCTTTCTTT. This gives the protein CASSPRNLNTEAFF.

This clonotype was counted ten times or more. The J gene is TRBJ2-5, the V gene TRBV5-1; tentatively, D is TRBD2 (5 bases). The CDR3 is 14 amino acids. Germline V gives CDR1 SGHRS, CDR2 YFSETQ. V lost 1 base to trimming and J lost 5 bases, with 12 bases between them. In DNA, the CDR3 is TGCGCCAGCAGCTTGCTCGGCTCGGGGGAGACCCAGTACTTC. It translates to CASSLLGSGETQYF.

This clonotype was counted ten times or more. V gene TRBV20-1 combines with J gene TRBJ2-7, with TRBD1 identical over 8 bases. The CDR3 is made up of 15 amino acids. The germline gives CDR1 DFQATT, CDR2 SNEGSKA (reference sequence). J gave up 2 bases and V 0 bases, and 6 bases lay outside the gene matches. The CDR3 spells CSARDRTGWAYEQYF. The CDR3 DNA reads as TGCAGTGCTAGAGATAGGACAGGGTGGGCCTACGAGCAGTACTTC.

This clonotype was seen ten or more times. At one end, the junction sequence differs from germline, possibly due to a read error. The chain combines TRBV28 with TRBJ1-1, with D uncertain. Germline V CDR1 and CDR2: MDHEN, SYDVKM. CDR3 size: 10 residues. The CDR3 is CATGNTEAFF. CDR3 in DNA: TGCGCCACGGGGAACACTGAAGCTTTCTTT. The entire variable domain, with the rest obtained from reference TRBV28 and TRBJ1-1, is as follows: DVKVTQSSRYLVKRTGEKVFLECVQDMDHENMFWYRQDPGLGLRLIYFSYDVKMKEKGDIPEGYSVSREKKERFSLILESASTNQTSMYLCATGNTEAFFGQGTRLTVV.

The rearrangement joins TRBV6-2 or TRBV6-3 to TRBJ2-1, with 14 bases identical to TRBD2. V shed 5 bases, J shed 7 bases, and the junction held 22 bases outside the gene matches. The CDR3 has 21 amino acids. Germline values: CDR1 MNHEY, CDR2 SVGEGT. The CDR3 loop reads CASSPPGPGLAGESYANEQFF. The CDR3 DNA sequence: TGTGCCAGCAGTCCTCCCGGCCCGGGACTAGCGGGAGAATCATATGCTAATGAGCAGTTCTTC.

This clonotype was seen ten or more times. V is TRBV5-5 and J is TRBJ2-3; no reliable D call. V lost 0 bases, J lost 6 bases, and 11 bases lay in between. Looked up from germline, CDR1 is SGHKS and CDR2 is YYEKEE (reference sequence). The CDR3 runs 14 residues. The CDR3 DNA is TGTGCCAGCAGCTTGGCACTCGAAGTGGATACGCAGTATTTT. It encodes CASSLALEVDTQYF.

This clonotype turned up a few times. The chain has TRBV2 and TRBJ1-6, with D possibly being TRBD1 (5 bases). Trimming left V 3 bases short and J 9 bases short, with 15 bases between. This CDR3 contains 15 residues. Germline lookup yields CDR1 SNHLY and CDR2 FYNNEI. CDR3 nucleotide sequence: TGTGCCAGCAGTGAGGGGCGGGGAATCGGTTCACCCCTCCACTTT. This gives the protein CASSEGRGIGSPLHF.

This clonotype was detected ten times or more. The chain joins TRBV20-1 to TRBJ2-3, with TRBD2 matching 11 bases. Trimming removed 6 bases from V and 0 bases from J; junction bases left unmatched: 14. Germline V gene sequence: CDR1 DFQATT, CDR2 SNEGSKA (reference sequence). This CDR3 is 18 amino acids long. The CDR3 reads CSATAVLAGGGSTDTQYF. CDR3 nucleotides: TGCAGTGCGACCGCGGTCCTAGCGGGAGGAGGGAGCACAGATACGCAGTATTTT.

This clonotype showed up many times. V usage is TRBV6-1 and J usage is TRBJ2-3; no firm D call. With 4 bases removed from V and 4 bases from J, the gap between germline ends came to 12 bases. The CDR3 runs to 14 residues. Germline V gene sequence: CDR1 MNHNS, CDR2 SASEGT. The CDR3 DNA is TGTGCCAGCAGTGGGACCCCACTGGCAGATACGCAGTATTTT. It encodes CASSGTPLADTQYF.

This clonotype showed up many times. This chain joins TRBV7-3 and TRBJ2-1; D might be TRBD2 (6 bases). With 8 bases removed from V and 2 bases from J, the gap between germline ends came to 13 bases. The germline V gene has CDR1 SGHTA and CDR2 FQGTGA. CDR3 length: 14 residues. CDR3 loop: CASAAASAYNEQFF. CDR3 bases: TGTGCCAGCGCCGCGGCTAGCGCCTACAATGAGCAGTTCTTC.

This clonotype was counted between two and nine times. This chain joins TRBV6-6 and TRBJ2-3, with D unresolved. Per the germline V gene, CDR1 is MNHNY and CDR2 is SVGAGI (reference sequence). Trimming left V 7 bases short and J 6 bases short, with 14 bases between. The CDR3 is 13 residues long. CDR3 nucleotide sequence: TGTGCCAGCATAGAACGGACGGGTGATACGCAGTATTTT. Its translation is CASIERTGDTQYF.

Only a few counts were recorded for this clonotype. The CDR3 reads CASSQSPGLATTGELFF. In nucleotides, the CDR3 is TGCGCCAGCAGCCAATCGCCGGGACTAGCGACCACCGGGGAGCTGTTTTTT. The V and J genes are TRBV4-3 and TRBJ2-2; 10 bases align to TRBD2. The V gene's germline CDR1 is LGHNA and CDR2 YSLEER. V lost 2 bases and J lost 4; bases outside the gene matches: 7. This CDR3 comprises 17 residues.

Only a few counts were recorded for this clonotype. J is TRBJ2-1 and V is TRBV13; D might be TRBD2 (6 bases). The CDR3 runs 16 residues. Germline V gene lookup returns CDR1 PRHDT and CDR2 FYEKMQ (reference sequence). Trimming shortened V by 2 bases and J by 3 bases, and 14 bases separated the two germline ends. The CDR3 loop reads CASSLRSGTGYNEQFF. CDR3 bases: TGTGCCAGCAGCTTAAGGAGTGGGACTGGCTACAATGAGCAGTTCTTC.

There are many counts of this clonotype. The chain recombines TRBV5-1 with TRBJ2-7; tentatively, D is TRBD1 or TRBD2 (5 bases each). Germline V gene lookup returns CDR1 SGHRS and CDR2 YFSETQ. This CDR3 contains 12 residues. The V and J ends lost 4 bases and 6 bases respectively, with 11 bases between them. As DNA, the CDR3 is TGCGCCAGCAGCCCCGCTGGGGGCGAGCAGTACTTC. This codes for CASSPAGGEQYF.

This clonotype was observed at least ten times. The rearrangement joins TRBV19 to TRBJ2-7, with D hard to call. This CDR3 has 12 amino acids. Germline CDR1 and CDR2: LNHDA and SQIVND (reference sequence). V lost 3 bases and J lost 9, with 12 bases in between. The CDR3 region is CASSIDGVWQYF. The CDR3 nucleotides are TGTGCCAGTAGTATCGATGGGGTGTGGCAGTACTTC.

In nucleotides, the CDR3 is TGTGCCAGCAGTACCACCCCGGGGGGGCGCACAGATACGCAGTATTTT. Translating it yields CASSTTPGGRTDTQYF. This sequence joins TRBV6-1 and TRBJ2-3, with 8 bases lining up with TRBD2. The CDR3 length is 16 residues. V gave up 5 bases and J gave up 1 base; unmatched junction bases: 8. The germline V gene encodes CDR1 MNHNS and CDR2 SASEGT.

Within the sample, this clonotype is medium-sized. V gene TRBV29-1 combines with J gene TRBJ1-2, with D unresolved. The germline CDR1 and CDR2 sequences are SQVTM and ANQGSEA. The ends were cut back, 4 bases at V and 6 bases at J, with 6 bases in the middle. The CDR3 length is 10 residues. This chain's CDR3 is CSVAHDGYTF. CDR3 nucleotide sequence: TGCAGCGTTGCGCACGATGGCTACACCTTC.

This clonotype was observed many times. The rearrangement joins TRBV28 to TRBJ1-2; D uncertain. CDR1 and CDR2 (germline): MDHEN, SYDVKM. The ends were cut back, 2 bases at V and 4 bases at J, with 11 bases in the middle. This CDR3 comprises 14 residues. CDR3 nucleotide sequence: TGTGCCAGCAGTTTACCCCATCAGTCCTATGGCTACACCTTC. This encodes CASSLPHQSYGYTF.

This clonotype was seen more than once but under ten times. The rearrangement uses TRBV4-1 and TRBJ1-6; D ambiguous. V lost 1 base to trimming and J lost 10 bases, with 14 bases between them. The CDR3 has 15 amino acids. CDR1 is MGHRA and CDR2 is YSYEKL in the germline V gene. CDR3 in amino acids: CASSQGRVQESPLHF. The CDR3 DNA reads TGCGCCAGCAGCCAAGGGAGGGTGCAGGAATCACCCCTCCACTTT.

This clonotype was picked up many times. In DNA, the CDR3 is TGTGCCAGCAGTTTAGGGGTCAGTTCGAGCTCCTACGAGCAGTACTTC. Protein sequence: CASSLGVSSSSYEQYF. The chain carries TRBV28 and TRBJ2-7; D is unclear. The CDR3 is 16 amino acids. V lost 2 bases to trimming and J lost 0 bases, with 14 bases between them. The germline gives CDR1 MDHEN, CDR2 SYDVKM. The variable domain in full, with the rest retrieved from reference TRBV28 and TRBJ2-7, is DVKVTQSSRYLVKRTGEKVFLECVQDMDHENMFWYRQDPGLGLRLIYFSYDVKMKEKGDIPEGYSVSREKKERFSLILESASTNQTSMYLCASSLGVSSSSYEQYFGPGTRLTVT.

This clonotype was seen ten or more times. V is TRBV7-3 and J is TRBJ2-7; tentative D call: TRBD1 (6 bases). CDR1 is SGHTA and CDR2 is FQGTGA in the germline V gene. The CDR3 length is 12 residues. Trimming left V 5 bases short and J 6 bases short, with 11 bases between. The CDR3 sequence is CASSKSTGEQYF. CDR3 in DNA: TGTGCCAGCAGCAAATCGACAGGCGAGCAGTACTTC.

Many counts were recorded for this clonotype. The rearrangement uses TRBV27 and TRBJ2-1, with 7 bases identical to TRBD1. The J segment lost 7 bases and the V segment lost 4 bases, leaving 10 bases of the junction unmatched. CDR1 MNHEY and CDR2 SMNVEV come from the germline V gene (reference sequence). The CDR3 runs to 15 residues. DNA for the CDR3: TGTGCCAGCAGTTCTTCACGACAGGGACGGAATGAGCAGTTCTTC. This gives the protein CASSSSRQGRNEQFF.

This clonotype was picked up a small number of times. The chain carries TRBV20-1 and TRBJ2-1; D is uncertain. There are 12 residues in the CDR3. V lost 5 bases to trimming and J lost 1 base, with 6 bases between them. The germline CDR1 and CDR2 sequences are DFQATT and SNEGSKA (reference sequence). CDR3 nucleotide sequence: TGCAGTGCTCCGGGTTCCTACAATGAGCAGTTCTTC. It codes for CSAPGSYNEQFF.

The chain combines TRBV28 with TRBJ2-7; D is unresolved. Germline V gene lookup returns CDR1 MDHEN and CDR2 SYDVKM. Trimming took 3 bases from V and 0 from J, leaving 15 bases between them. This CDR3 has 16 amino acids. CDR3 sequence (DNA): TGTGCCAGCAGTTTGATTCGAAGATTAAGCTCCTACGAGCAGTACTTC. Encoded protein: CASSLIRRLSSYEQYF.